The T cell receptor beta chain described here comes from a study of blood T cell repertoires in COVID-19. Overall study: Some COVID-19 samples were acute and others convalescent; all came from the United States, Italy and Spain. PBMCs, B-cell-depleted T cells, or T cells were the source of the cDNA or gDNA that made up the material.

How the authors handled the data: By means of reference gene primer amplification, nucleated cell counts were estimated. Using immunoSEQ multiplex PCR, the repertoire was profiled, and TCRdb retains in-frame clones only, with some absent. For V, J and clone size, that table is used; D and trimming come from the DNA. This sample has about 69,000 clones, with around 90% found just once. This CDR3 has 16 amino acids. Germline assignment: CDR1 MNHEY and CDR2 SVGAGI. With 0 bases removed from V and 0 bases from J, the gap between germline ends came to 9 bases. This receptor was taken from a man aged 50-60 years with acute or convalescent COVID-19. Material for sequencing was peripheral blood. This sequence joins TRBV6-5 and TRBJ1-5; possibly TRBD1 for D (6 bases). CDR3 bases: TGTGCCAGCAGTTACTCGGCAGGGGATAGCAATCAGCCCCAGCATTTT. It encodes CASSYSAGDSNQPQHF.